These 30 T cell receptor beta chains were all obtained from the same sample, sequenced in a study of technical replicates of blood from a handful of donors. Profiling relied on immunoSEQ multiplex PCR, and the TCRdb table lists in-frame clones only, not all of them. The table records about 89,000 clones, 85% to 95% of them present only once. Sequencing input: T cells isolated from PBMCs. All receptors derive from a human donor in good health.

This chain links TRBV6-5 with TRBJ1-6; tentative D call: TRBD1 (5 bases). The germline gives CDR1 MNHEY, CDR2 SVGAGI. V lost 10 bases and J lost 3, with 13 bases in between. This CDR3 comprises 14 residues. The CDR3: CATTTARYNSPLHF. DNA of the CDR3: TGTGCCACCACGACAGCCCGCTATAATTCACCCCTCCACTTT.

V is TRBV15 and J is TRBJ2-1, with a tentative D call TRBD1 (6 bases). This CDR3 spans 16 amino acids. Trimming took 0 bases from V and 2 from J, leaving 11 bases between them. CDR1 is LNHNV, CDR2 YYDKDF, per germline (reference sequence). For the CDR3, the DNA is TGTGCCACCAGCAGAGAGTCAGGGGCAGCCTACAATGAGCAGTTCTTC. Encoded protein: CATSRESGAAYNEQFF. The full variable domain, in which reference TRBV15 and TRBJ2-1 provide the parts outside the CDR3, is DAMVIQNPRYQVTQFGKPVTLSCSQTLNHNVMYWYQQKSSQAPKLLFHYYDKDFNNEADTPDNFQSRRPNTSFCFLDIRSPGLGDTAMYLCATSRESGAAYNEQFFGPGTRLTVL.

This chain joins TRBV13 and TRBJ1-2; weak D call: TRBD1 (6 bases). Germline CDR1 is PRHDT and CDR2 is FYEKMQ (reference sequence). The CDR3 runs to 15 residues. V lost 2 bases, J lost 0 bases, and 10 bases lay in between. Here the CDR3 reads CASSLLQGANYGYTF. CDR3 coding DNA: TGTGCCAGCAGCTTATTACAGGGAGCTAACTATGGCTACACCTTC.

Notes on this clone: A read error may produce the germline difference seen at one junction end. The J gene is TRBJ2-7, the V gene TRBV19; no definite D call. The CDR3 extends over 14 amino acids. CDR1 and CDR2 from the germline V gene are LNHDA and SQIVND (reference sequence). Written as DNA, the CDR3 is TGTGCCAGTAGAATAGCAGAAGACTCCTACGAGCAGTACTTC. Amino acids: CASRIAEDSYEQYF.

V gene TRBV19 combines with J gene TRBJ2-5; D is possibly TRBD2 (6 bases). Germline CDR1 reads LNHDA; CDR2 reads SQIVND (reference sequence). The ends were cut back, 3 bases at V and 4 bases at J, with 6 bases in the middle. This CDR3 has 12 amino acids. The CDR3 reads CASSMTRETQYF. The CDR3 DNA reads as TGTGCCAGTAGTATGACTAGAGAGACCCAGTACTTC. The whole variable domain, filled in from reference TRBV19 and TRBJ2-5, reads DGGITQSPKYLFRKEGQNVTLSCEQNLNHDAMYWYRQDPGQGLRLIYYSQIVNDFQKGDIAEGYSVSREKKESFPLTVTSAQKNPTAFYLCASSMTRETQYFGPGTRLLVL.

This sequence joins TRBV27 and TRBJ2-7; TRBD2 matches at 7 bases. Per germline, CDR1 MNHEY and CDR2 SMNVEV (reference sequence). The J segment lost 0 bases and the V segment lost 5 bases, leaving 7 bases of the junction unmatched. The CDR3 has 15 amino acids. As DNA, the CDR3 is TGTGCCAGCAGTAAGTTGCGGGGGTTCTCCTACGAGCAGTACTTC. Amino acids: CASSKLRGFSYEQYF.

The gene calls are TRBV7-2 and TRBJ2-1, with TRBD2 matching 10 bases. Germline V gives CDR1 SGHTA, CDR2 FQGNSA. The ends lost 3 bases at V and 4 bases at J; junction bases unmatched: 12. This CDR3 comprises 18 residues. This chain's CDR3 is CASSFGGSGTSEYNEQFF. Written as DNA, the CDR3 is TGTGCCAGCAGCTTTGGGGGCTCCGGGACTAGCGAATACAATGAGCAGTTCTTC. The full variable domain, rest sourced from reference TRBV7-2 and TRBJ2-1, is GAGVSQSPSNKVTEKGKDVELRCDPISGHTALYWYRQSLGQGLEFLIYFQGNSAPDKSGLPSDRFSAERTGGSVSTLTIQRTQQEDSAVYLCASSFGGSGTSEYNEQFFGPGTRLTVL.

The gene calls are TRBV6-1 and TRBJ1-6, with no clear D. The CDR3 length is 17 residues. V was trimmed by 1 base and J by 6 bases, leaving 16 bases between them. CDR1 is MNHNS and CDR2 is SASEGT in the germline V gene. The CDR3 region is CASSEGRESYPNSPLHF. The CDR3, as DNA: TGTGCCAGCAGTGAAGGGAGGGAGTCGTACCCTAATTCACCCCTCCACTTT.

The rearrangement links TRBV2 to TRBJ1-1; maybe TRBD1 (6 bases). The CDR3 is 15 residues long. Germline V lookup: CDR1 SNHLY, CDR2 FYNNEI. V gave up 2 bases and J gave up 6 bases, with 16 bases separating them. The CDR3 is CASSESQGIYPEAFF. In DNA form, the CDR3 reads TGTGCCAGCAGTGAATCGCAGGGGATATATCCTGAAGCTTTCTTT.

This sequence joins TRBV7-9 and TRBJ2-7; a possible D gene is TRBD1 (5 bases). The CDR3 has 13 residues. Germline V gives CDR1 SEHNR, CDR2 FQNEAQ (reference sequence). V was clipped by 6 bases and J by 2 bases, with 11 bases between them. CDR3 sequence reads: CASSSDSPYEQYF. CDR3 sequence (DNA): TGTGCCAGCAGTTCTGACAGCCCCTACGAGCAGTACTTC.

The chain has TRBV5-1 and TRBJ2-1; 9 bases align to TRBD2. Per germline, CDR1 SGHRS and CDR2 YFSETQ. V was pared by 6 bases and J by 9 bases, with 10 bases of the junction left unmatched. CDR3 length equals 14 residues. The CDR3 nucleotides read TGCGCCAGCACCCCTCTGGCGGGGGGGCCTGAGCAGTTCTTC. This translates into CASTPLAGGPEQFF.

The gene calls are TRBV2 and TRBJ2-7; D uncertain. The germline V and J ends were trimmed by 7 bases and 0 bases, with 16 bases remaining between them. The CDR3 contains 15 residues. Germline CDR1 reads SNHLY; CDR2 reads FYNNEI. Written as DNA, the CDR3 is TGTGCCAGCACGGTTCGAGCGATGGGCTCCTACGAGCAGTACTTC. It codes for CASTVRAMGSYEQYF.

V is TRBV7-3 and J is TRBJ2-1; 10 bases line up with TRBD1. This CDR3 is 16 amino acids long. Looked up from germline, CDR1 is SGHTA and CDR2 is FQGTGA. V shed 4 bases, J shed 2 bases, and the junction held 5 bases outside the gene matches. CDR3 protein: CASSSGQGVPYNEQFF. In nucleotides, the CDR3 is TGTGCCAGCAGCTCCGGACAGGGGGTCCCCTACAATGAGCAGTTCTTC.

The V gene is TRBV4-1, the J gene TRBJ2-7; 8 bases are shared with TRBD2. Trimming removed 1 base from V and 2 bases from J; junction bases left unmatched: 7. Germline V gene sequence: CDR1 MGHRA, CDR2 YSYEKL. This CDR3 has 16 residues. In DNA, the CDR3 is TGCGCCAGCAGCCAAGGGACAGCGGGAGAAACCTACGAGCAGTACTTC. Amino acid sequence: CASSQGTAGETYEQYF.

The chain couples TRBV9 to TRBJ2-7; 7 nucleotides match TRBD2. J gave up 3 bases and V 3 bases, and 6 bases lay outside the gene matches. The CDR3 spans 14 residues. Germline V gene lookup returns CDR1 SGDLS and CDR2 YYNGEE. The DNA of the CDR3 is TGTGCCAGCAGCGCGCCGGGGAGGGTCTACGAGCAGTACTTC. It translates to CASSAPGRVYEQYF.

The chain employs TRBV5-1 and TRBJ1-1; weak D call: TRBD1 (5 bases). Germline V gives CDR1 SGHRS, CDR2 YFSETQ. Trimming pared 0 bases from V and 4 bases from J, leaving 13 bases between. This CDR3 is 15 amino acids long. In DNA, the CDR3 is TGCGCCAGCAGCTTGGGTAAGACAGAACTCACTGAAGCTTTCTTT. Translating gives CASSLGKTELTEAFF.

The rearrangement uses TRBV6-1 and TRBJ2-7, with 8 bases identical to TRBD1. CDR3 length: 15 residues. The J segment lost 2 bases and the V segment lost 4 bases, leaving 7 bases of the junction unmatched. The germline V gene encodes CDR1 MNHNS and CDR2 SASEGT. The CDR3 here is CASSVGQGNPYEQYF. Written as DNA, the CDR3 is TGTGCCAGCAGTGTCGGACAGGGAAATCCCTACGAGCAGTACTTC.

V gene TRBV5-4 combines with J gene TRBJ1-2; a weak D match, TRBD1 (5 bases). V was clipped by 4 bases and J by 6 bases, with 13 bases between them. Germline V gene data show CDR1 as SGHNT and CDR2 as YYREEE (reference sequence). The CDR3 consists of 13 residues. CDR3 amino acids: CASSPQEFHGYTF. The CDR3 nucleotides are TGTGCCAGCAGCCCACAGGAATTTCATGGCTACACCTTC. The full variable domain, completed using reference TRBV5-4 and TRBJ1-2, is ETGVTQSPTHLIKTRGQQVTLRCSSQSGHNTVSWYQQALGQGPQFIFQYYREEENGRGNFPPRFSGLQFPNYSSELNVNALELDDSALYLCASSPQEFHGYTFGSGTRLTVV.

CDR3 in DNA: TGTGCCAGCAGTTACTCGTACAATAGCAATCAGCCCCAGCATTTT. It specifies CASSYSYNSNQPQHF. V usage is TRBV6-5 and J usage is TRBJ1-5, with unresolved D. The CDR3 totals 15 residues. In germline, CDR1 is MNHEY, CDR2 SVGAGI. The ends were cut back, 0 bases at V and 0 bases at J, with 6 bases in the middle.

V is TRBV2 and J is TRBJ2-5, with D perhaps TRBD2 (5 bases). V lost 9 bases, J lost 5 bases, and 16 bases lay in between. Germline V gene lookup returns CDR1 SNHLY and CDR2 FYNNEI. The CDR3 runs to 13 residues. Here the CDR3 DNA reads TGTGCCAGTTGGTTGGCGGGTGTGGAGACCCAGTACTTC. Protein product: CASWLAGVETQYF.

The chain is built from TRBV6-1 and TRBJ1-5; 10 nucleotides agree with TRBD1. The V and J ends lost 3 bases and 6 bases, in that order; junction bases with no gene match: 5. This CDR3 contains 15 residues. CDR1 MNHNS and CDR2 SASEGT come from the germline V gene. The CDR3 DNA reads as TGTGCCAGCAGTGAGGGACAGGGGAACGGTCAGCCCCAGCATTTT. Its translation is CASSEGQGNGQPQHF.

The rearrangement uses TRBV29-1 and TRBJ1-2; TRBD1 agrees at 7 bases. The V gene end was trimmed by 1 base and the J gene end by 1 base; junction bases not matched to a gene: 3. From germline, CDR1 is SQVTM and CDR2 ANQGSEA. The CDR3 runs 14 residues. CDR3 loop: CSVEGGQINYGYTF. The CDR3 DNA is TGCAGCGTTGAAGGGGGACAGATTAACTATGGCTACACCTTC.

The chain couples TRBV5-1 to TRBJ2-3, with 8 nucleotides matching TRBD2. The CDR3 runs 15 residues. Germline CDR1 is SGHRS and CDR2 is YFSETQ. J was trimmed by 6 bases and V by 4 bases; bases with no gene match: 10. The CDR3 region has the DNA TGCGCCAGCAGCCTAACTAGCGGACTTACGGATACGCAGTATTTT. Translating it yields CASSLTSGLTDTQYF.

This clone was picked up one time. This chain joins TRBV30 and TRBJ1-2; the match to TRBD1 covers 8 bases. With V trimmed by 5 bases and J by 6 bases, 2 bases remained unmatched. Germline V CDR1 and CDR2: GTSNPN, SVGIG (reference sequence). The CDR3 runs 11 residues. For the CDR3, the DNA is TGTGCCTGGGACAGGGGTAATGGCTACACCTTC. This sequence encodes CAWDRGNGYTF.

The chain recombines TRBV28 with TRBJ1-5, with D tentatively TRBD1 (6 bases). The CDR3 consists of 17 residues. Trimming took off 7 bases at V and 2 bases at J, with 21 bases between the two ends. Germline lookup yields CDR1 MDHEN and CDR2 SYDVKM. CDR3 in DNA: TGTGCCAGCAAGCCGAGACAGGCTACCAAAGGCAATCAGCCCCAGCATTTT. This codes for CASKPRQATKGNQPQHF.

The rearrangement joins TRBV19 to TRBJ1-2; TRBD1 matches 8 bases. The germline V gene has CDR1 LNHDA and CDR2 SQIVND (reference sequence). This CDR3 is built from 13 residues. Trimming removed 4 bases from V and 6 bases from J; junction bases left unmatched: 4. CDR3 in DNA: TGTGCCAGTAGTAAGGACAGGGCGCATGGCTACACCTTC. Protein product: CASSKDRAHGYTF.

This chain links TRBV2 with TRBJ2-2, with 10 bases fitting TRBD1. With V trimmed by 4 bases and J by 5 bases, 7 bases remained unmatched. The CDR3 length is 16 residues. Per germline, CDR1 SNHLY and CDR2 FYNNEI. CDR3: CASSGGTGVGTGELFF. The DNA of the CDR3 is TGTGCCAGCAGTGGTGGGACAGGGGTGGGAACCGGGGAGCTGTTTTTT.

The J gene is TRBJ1-4, the V gene TRBV30, with D maybe TRBD1 (5 bases). The CDR3 covers 15 residues. Deletions cut 1 base from V and 7 bases from J, with 16 bases between. Germline V gene sequence: CDR1 GTSNPN, CDR2 SVGIG (reference sequence). The CDR3 nucleotides read TGTGCCTGGAGTGGGGGTTTAGGGGCACGTGAAAAACTGTTTTTT. This codes for CAWSGGLGAREKLFF.

This rearrangement joins TRBV27 to TRBJ2-7; 9 bases line up with TRBD1. The germline V gene has CDR1 MNHEY and CDR2 SMNVEV (reference sequence). The CDR3 is 15 residues long. The junction had 4 bases not matched to a gene; V was cut back by 1 base and J by 3 bases. As DNA, the CDR3 is TGTGCCAGCAGTTTATTCTACAGGGGGCTCTACGAGCAGTACTTC. This codes for CASSLFYRGLYEQYF.

V is TRBV28 and J is TRBJ2-5; 9 bases align to TRBD1. The V and J ends lost 6 bases and 9 bases, in that order; junction bases with no gene match: 11. Germline assignment: CDR1 MDHEN and CDR2 SYDVKM. The length of the CDR3 is 14 residues. This CDR3 is CASREQGAGEAQYF. CDR3 nucleotides: TGTGCCAGCAGGGAACAGGGGGCCGGTGAGGCCCAGTACTTC.